Listed here are 17 T cell receptor beta chains from one sample, sequenced in a study of T cell responses to AZD1222 COVID-19 vaccine. Assay used: immunoSEQ multiplex PCR; TCRdb lists only in-frame clones, some missing. This sample has approximately 150,000 clones, with roughly 92% found just once. Here the sequenced sample was peripheral blood, taken on day 0 of AZD1222 vaccination. These receptors came from an adult in good health.

This sequence joins TRBV27 and TRBJ2-7; D ambiguous. The CDR3 loop spans 13 amino acids. Trimming took 6 bases from V and 3 from J, leaving 12 bases between them. Per germline, CDR1 MNHEY and CDR2 SMNVEV (reference sequence). As DNA, the CDR3 is TGTGCCAGCAGCCTCTCACGCGACTACGAGCAGTACTTC. Protein: CASSLSRDYEQYF.

The J gene is TRBJ1-6, the V gene TRBV25-1, with TRBD1 identical over 8 bases. The length of the CDR3 is 15 residues. Germline V gene data show CDR1 as MGHDK and CDR2 as SYGVNS. J lost 10 bases, V lost 2 bases, and 7 bases had no gene match. In DNA form, the CDR3 reads TGTGCCAGCAGTGAAGCAGGGGGCGCAGGGTCACCCCTCCACTTT. It encodes CASSEAGGAGSPLHF. The whole variable domain, remainder taken from reference TRBV25-1 and TRBJ1-6, is EADIYQTPRYLVIGTGKKITLECSQTMGHDKMYWYQQDPGMELHLIHYSYGVNSTEKGDLSSESTVSRIRTEHFPLTLESARPSHTSQYLCASSEAGGAGSPLHFGNGTRLTVT.

The CDR3 reads CASSYSKGAHTQYF. In DNA, the CDR3 is TGTGCCAGCAGTTACTCGAAAGGGGCGCATACGCAGTATTTT. This chain connects TRBV6-5 to TRBJ2-3; tentatively, D is TRBD1 (5 bases). V lost 0 bases and J lost 7, with 11 bases in between. CDR3 length: 14 amino acids. The germline gives CDR1 MNHEY, CDR2 SVGAGI.

The rearrangement uses TRBV7-2 and TRBJ2-3; D uncertain. Between the trimmed V and J ends, which lost 2 bases and 3 bases, there was a span of 9 bases. There are 14 residues in the CDR3. The germline CDR1 and CDR2 sequences are SGHTA and FQGNSA. The DNA for the CDR3 is TGTGCCAGCAGCTTACGTCTAGTGACAGATACGCAGTATTTT. It encodes CASSLRLVTDTQYF.

This clone occurred a few times. The same CDR3 also results from other DNA sequences found in this sample. The V call is TRBV7-3, the J call TRBJ2-1; TRBD1 is a possible D gene (6 bases). Between the trimmed V and J ends, which lost 2 bases and 5 bases, there was a span of 10 bases. There are 14 residues in the CDR3. Germline V gene lookup returns CDR1 SGHTA and CDR2 FQGTGA. CDR3 nucleotide sequence: TGTGCCAGCAGCTTATCACAGGGAGACAATGAGCAGTTCTTC. Its translation: CASSLSQGDNEQFF.

This chain uses TRBV7-9 with TRBJ1-5, with D perhaps matching TRBD1 (5 bases). The CDR3 loop spans 15 amino acids. Germline CDR1 SEHNR, CDR2 FQNEAQ (reference sequence). The V gene lost 1 base and the J gene lost 5 bases, with 12 bases spanning the gap. CDR3 in amino acids: CASSLGGPPDQPQHF. The CDR3 nucleotides read TGTGCCAGCAGCTTAGGGGGCCCTCCCGATCAGCCCCAGCATTTT.

The chain joins TRBV6-5 to TRBJ2-7, with TRBD1 matching 10 bases. Trimming at V came to 4 bases and at J to 3 bases, leaving 6 bases not matched to a gene. The CDR3 spans 15 residues. Per germline, CDR1 MNHEY and CDR2 SVGAGI. CDR3 sequence reads: CASSLGDRGYYEQYF. The CDR3 nucleotides read TGTGCCAGCAGTTTGGGGGACAGGGGCTACTACGAGCAGTACTTC.

This chain links TRBV7-8 with TRBJ2-5, with 7 bases fitting TRBD1. The germline gives CDR1 SGHVS, CDR2 FQNEAQ. V dropped 3 bases and J dropped 4; count of bases not matched to a gene: 5. This CDR3 is built from 14 residues. DNA of the CDR3: TGTGCCAGCAGCTTTACCAACAGGGGAGAGACCCAGTACTTC. Translated, it gives CASSFTNRGETQYF.

The chain links TRBV24-1 to TRBJ2-5; no reliable D call. V lost 4 bases and J 2 bases, leaving 7 bases between the germline ends. Germline CDR1 and CDR2: KGHDR and SFDVKD. The CDR3 runs 13 residues. CDR3 protein: CATSDRFQETQYF. As DNA, the CDR3 is TGTGCCACCAGTGACAGATTTCAAGAGACCCAGTACTTC.

V is TRBV18 and J is TRBJ1-1; D is ambiguous. This CDR3 spans 14 amino acids. The germline V gene encodes CDR1 KGHSH and CDR2 LQKENI. The V gene lost 2 bases and the J gene lost 1 base, with 8 bases spanning the gap. The CDR3 nucleotides are TGTGCCAGCTCACCAGTAACCTCGAACACTGAAGCTTTCTTT. It specifies CASSPVTSNTEAFF. The variable domain in full, with the rest retrieved from reference TRBV18 and TRBJ1-1, is NAGVMQNPRHLVRRRGQEARLRCSPMKGHSHVYWYRQLPEEGLKFMVYLQKENIIDESGMPKERFSAEFPKEGPSILRIQQVVRGDSAAYFCASSPVTSNTEAFFGQGTRLTVV.

This clone was found once. V gene TRBV18 combines with J gene TRBJ2-6, with D hard to call. There are 17 residues in the CDR3. V was shortened by 3 bases and J by 2 bases, with 14 bases between the two germline ends. From germline, CDR1 is KGHSH and CDR2 LQKENI. This CDR3 reads CASSPFKQRAGANVLTF. The CDR3 bases are TGTGCCAGCTCACCGTTTAAACAAAGGGCTGGGGCCAACGTCCTGACTTTC.

The V and J genes are TRBV5-4 and TRBJ2-6; tentative D call: TRBD1 (5 bases). V lost 4 bases, J lost 3 bases, and 20 bases lay in between. Germline CDR1 reads SGHNT; CDR2 reads YYREEE (reference sequence). The CDR3 extends over 18 amino acids. CDR3 sequence: CASSAGHAPYFGANVLTF. The CDR3 DNA sequence: TGTGCCAGCAGCGCCGGACATGCCCCCTATTTTGGGGCCAACGTCCTGACTTTC.

This chain links TRBV11-2 with TRBJ1-2; the D is unclear. V lost 2 bases and J lost 3, with 7 bases in between. Germline values: CDR1 SGHAT, CDR2 FQNNGV. This CDR3 is 13 amino acids long. The DNA for the CDR3 is TGTGCCAGCAGCTTATCCACAGACTATGGCTACACCTTC. This codes for CASSLSTDYGYTF.

The genes are TRBV10-1 and TRBJ2-3, with TRBD2 matching over 7 bases. Germline CDR1 is WNHNN and CDR2 is SYGVQD (reference sequence). This CDR3 is built from 17 residues. V shed 2 bases, J shed 3 bases, and the junction held 11 bases outside the gene matches. As DNA, the CDR3 is TGCGCCAGCAGTGAGATTGCTAGCGGTGGCTGGACAGATACGCAGTATTTT. Encoded protein: CASSEIASGGWTDTQYF.

This chain links TRBV19 with TRBJ1-5; D is unclear. In germline, CDR1 is LNHDA, CDR2 SQIVND (reference sequence). The V and J ends lost 5 bases and 3 bases respectively, with 17 bases between them. There are 16 residues in the CDR3. The CDR3 bases are TGTGCCAGTAGTGTACGGCAGGCCCCTATCAATCAGCCCCAGCATTTT. Residues: CASSVRQAPINQPQHF. Full variable domain (rest looked up from reference TRBV19 and TRBJ1-5): DGGITQSPKYLFRKEGQNVTLSCEQNLNHDAMYWYRQDPGQGLRLIYYSQIVNDFQKGDIAEGYSVSREKKESFPLTVTSAQKNPTAFYLCASSVRQAPINQPQHFGDGTRLSIL.

The chain joins TRBV19 to TRBJ1-1; the D is unclear. Deletions cut 3 bases from V and 9 bases from J, with 8 bases between. Looked up from germline, CDR1 is LNHDA and CDR2 is SQIVND (reference sequence). The CDR3 extends over 11 amino acids. The CDR3 nucleotides read TGTGCCAGTAGTATGGGCAGGAAAGCTTTCTTT. It translates to CASSMGRKAFF.

The V call is TRBV7-9, the J call TRBJ2-2; no clear D gene. Trimming cost V 4 bases and J 7 bases, with 7 bases left between them. Germline CDR1 is SEHNR and CDR2 is FQNEAQ (reference sequence). CDR3 length: 12 amino acids. In DNA form, the CDR3 reads TGTGCCAGCAGCTCCATCCTCGGGGAGCTGTTTTTT. As protein: CASSSILGELFF. Variable domain in full (rest from reference TRBV7-9 and TRBJ2-2): DTGVSQNPRHKITKRGQNVTFRCDPISEHNRLYWYRQTLGQGPEFLTYFQNEAQLEKSRLLSDRFSAERPKGSFSTLEIQRTEQGDSAMYLCASSSILGELFFGEGSRLTVL.